This TCR beta chain was observed in a study of shared clonotypes between healthy human individuals. Across the study: Per-donor plates numbered three CD4 naive, three CD4 memory, two CD8 naive and one CD8 memory.

Each cell subset's genomic DNA was divided evenly among several immunoSEQ plates. The protocol was immunoSEQ multiplex PCR, while the TCRdb copy is restricted to in-frame clones and leaves out a portion. The sample has about 2,100,000 clones, under 95% seen once. Whole-study results and caveats: Sharing across four donors was highest in naive CD4 (roughly 5%) and lowest in memory CD8 (around 0.4%).

Of note for this clone: Antigen unknown.

Unmatched junction bases numbered 3, after V lost 1 base and J lost 2 bases. Germline V CDR1 and CDR2: SGHDT, YYEEEE. This CDR3 contains 15 residues. Naive CD8 cells lacked CD45RO and underwent positive selection for CCR7, leaving out terminally differentiated effector memory CD45RA+ cells. The gene calls are TRBV5-6 and TRBJ2-7, with 10 bases identical to TRBD2. Input material: naive CD8+ T cells from PBMCs. The sequence derives from a man aged 18 to 30 in good health. Some clones in this sample may be carry-over from other donors' samples. The CDR3 nucleotides are TGTGCCAGCAGCTTGTCCCTAGCGGGGGCCTACGAGCAGTACTTC. Protein product: CASSLSLAGAYEQYF.